These T cell receptor beta chains were read from a single sample in a study of T cells in Graves' hyperthyroidism and ophthalmopathy. TCRdb redid the calling of the multiplex PCR reads with MiXCR, one entry per CDR3 protein. This table holds 700,000 to 950,000 distinct CDR3 sequences, under 45% found once. The sequenced sample consisted of blood. Receptors were obtained from a woman in her thirties or forties with Graves' hyperthyroidism. Both conserved end residues are part of each CDR3. A D gene is named only where the DNA matches it firmly. Not every row has a clone size; where given, it reads once, few, many or a size class.

TRBJ1-6,.,TRBV20-1,.,CSDRPGSFNSPLHF,TGCAGTGATAGACCGGGGTCCTTTAATTCACCCCTCCACTTT
TRBJ1-1,.,TRBV7-2,many,CASSLAAVAFF,TGTGCCAGCAGCTTAGCTGCGGTAGCTTTCTTT
TRBJ1-1,.,TRBV5-4,once,CASSWGGRSTEAFF,TGTGCCAGCAGCTGGGGGGGGAGGAGCACTGAAGCTTTCTTT
TRBJ1-6,.,TRBV7-9,many,CASSLGTGTPGSPLHF,TGTGCCAGCAGCTTAGGCACCGGGACCCCAGGGTCACCCCTCCACTTT
TRBJ2-2,.,TRBV12-3/TRBV12-4,few,CASSLQDGGELFF,TGTGCCAGCAGTTTACAGGATGGCGGGGAGCTGTTTTTT
TRBJ1-2,.,TRBV5-8,few,CASSFWQSMAYGYTF,TGTGCCAGCAGCTTTTGGCAGTCGATGGCCTATGGCTACACCTTC
TRBJ2-3,TRBD2,TRBV10-3,.,CAISESLWETSGSAQYF,TGTGCCATCAGTGAGTCGCTTTGGGAGACTAGCGGGAGTGCGCAGTATTTT
TRBJ2-5,.,TRBV4-3,.,CASSQEVAEPQYF,TGCGCCAGCAGCCAAGAGGTGGCTGAGCCCCAGTACTTC
TRBJ2-7,.,TRBV20-1,.,CSARSHLQRAYEQYF,TGCAGTGCTAGATCTCACCTCCAGCGGGCCTACGAGCAGTACTTC
TRBJ2-5,.,TRBV20-1,many,CSVRRETQYF,TGCAGTGTTAGGAGAGAGACCCAGTACTTC
TRBJ2-5,.,TRBV20-1,.,CSARWQGGETQYF,TGCAGTGCTAGGTGGCAGGGTGGGGAGACCCAGTACTTC
TRBJ1-1,.,TRBV5-1,many,CASSLRGYTEAFF,TGTGCCAGCAGCTTGCGGGGTTACACTGAAGCTTTCTTT
TRBJ2-6,.,TRBV20-1,.,CSASTQGSGANVLAF,TGCAGTGCTAGTACCCAAGGCTCTGGGGCCAACGTCCTGGCTTTC
TRBJ2-1,.,TRBV29-1,few,CSVDPGSGNEQFF,TGCAGCGTTGATCCAGGGTCGGGAAATGAGCAGTTCTTC
TRBJ1-5,TRBD1,TRBV29-1,.,CSVYQGANQPQHF,TGCAGCGTTTATCAGGGGGCAAATCAGCCCCAGCATTTT
TRBJ1-2,.,TRBV10-3,.,CAISEWEGGYTF,TGTGCCATCAGTGAGTGGGAGGGTGGCTACACCTTC
TRBJ2-2,.,TRBV10-3,many,CAISESAREVGELFF,TGTGCCATCAGTGAGTCAGCCAGGGAGGTCGGGGAGCTGTTTTTT
TRBJ2-1,.,TRBV7-2,few,CASSIYLGGSYNEQFF,TGTGCCAGTAGCATATACCTAGGCGGCTCCTACAATGAGCAGTTCTTC
TRBJ1-5,TRBD1,TRBV19,few,CASSTLPGQGISQPQHF,TGTGCCAGTAGTACACTTCCGGGACAGGGGATTAGCCAGCCCCAGCATTTT
TRBJ1-1,.,TRBV10-1,.,CASVGAGEHGENTEAFF,TGCGCCAGCGTTGGAGCAGGGGAACATGGGGAGAACACTGAAGCTTTCTTT
TRBJ2-2,.,TRBV12-5,.,CASGLVWGASNTGELFF,TGTGCTAGTGGTTTGGTCTGGGGGGCCTCGAACACCGGGGAGCTGTTTTTT
TRBJ2-2,TRBD1,TRBV29-1,.,CSVRDSSTGELFF,TGCAGCGTTCGGGACAGCTCGACCGGGGAGCTGTTTTTT
TRBJ1-2,TRBD1,TRBV9,many,CASSFGQDGYGYTF,TGTGCCAGCAGCTTCGGACAGGACGGCTATGGCTACACCTTC
TRBJ2-5,TRBD2,TRBV5-1,.,CASSQRQTAGKETQYF,TGCGCCAGCAGTCAAAGACAGACAGCGGGGAAAGAGACCCAGTACTTC
TRBJ1-1,.,TRBV12-3/TRBV12-4,many,CASSYTLEAFF,TGTGCCAGCAGTTACACCCTTGAAGCTTTCTTT
TRBJ2-7,TRBD1,TRBV6-1,.,CASERTGTREQYF,TGTGCCAGCGAACGGACAGGAACTCGCGAGCAGTACTTC
TRBJ1-2,.,TRBV15,many,CATSRDGGNYGYTF,TGTGCCACCAGCAGAGATGGGGGAAACTATGGCTACACCTTC
TRBJ2-3,.,TRBV7-8,.,CASSLADRIHTDTQYF,TGTGCCAGCAGCTTGGCCGACAGGATCCACACAGATACGCAGTATTTT
TRBJ1-1,.,TRBV10-1,few,CASSPRGVETEAFF,TGTGCCAGCTCACCGCGGGGCGTTGAGACTGAAGCTTTCTTT
TRBJ1-6,TRBD1,TRBV6-5,many,CASSSHGTGEWSLHF,TGTGCCAGCTCCTCCCATGGGACAGGGGAATGGTCCCTCCACTTT
TRBJ2-2,TRBD2,TRBV14,few,CASSQGFLGLANTGELFF,TGTGCCAGCAGCCAAGGTTTCCTAGGACTAGCAAACACCGGGGAGCTGTTTTTT
TRBJ1-4,.,TRBV2,few,CASSELYSRVGNEKLFF,TGTGCCAGCAGTGAATTATATTCCAGGGTCGGTAATGAAAAACTGTTTTTT
TRBJ1-3,TRBD1,TRBV29-1,many,CSVGQVSGNTIYF,TGCAGCGTCGGACAGGTCTCTGGAAACACCATATATTTT
TRBJ1-2,.,TRBV25-1,.,CASSEFKGTRGYGGYTF,TGTGCCAGCAGTGAATTTAAGGGGACGAGGGGCTACGGTGGCTACACCTTC
TRBJ1-5,.,TRBV9,many,CASSVDWGPGGPQHF,TGTGCCAGCAGCGTAGATTGGGGTCCCGGGGGGCCCCAGCATTTT
TRBJ2-5,TRBD2,TRBV7-3,few,CASSPLAGPKETQYF,TGTGCCAGCAGCCCACTAGCGGGTCCGAAAGAGACCCAGTACTTC
TRBJ2-3,.,TRBV4-1,.,CASSHARPSTDTQYF,TGCGCCAGCAGCCATGCAAGGCCCAGCACAGATACGCAGTATTTT
TRBJ1-4,.,TRBV4-3,.,CASSPLGGTANEKLFF,TGCGCCAGCAGCCCCCTGGGGGGGACGGCTAATGAAAAACTGTTTTTT
TRBJ1-2,.,TRBV28,many,CASSLSRGYTF,TGTGCCAGCAGTTTATCTCGCGGCTACACCTTC
TRBJ2-7,.,TRBV6-5,.,CASSYSGQGINEQYF,TGTGCCAGCAGTTACTCGGGCCAGGGAATTAACGAGCAGTACTTC
TRBJ2-7,TRBD2,TRBV10-2,many,CASRTSGIYEQYF,TGCGCCAGCAGGACTAGCGGGATCTACGAGCAGTACTTC
TRBJ2-5,.,TRBV5-1,few,CASSLSPGILLETQYF,TGCGCCAGCAGCTTGTCCCCAGGGATTCTATTAGAGACCCAGTACTTC